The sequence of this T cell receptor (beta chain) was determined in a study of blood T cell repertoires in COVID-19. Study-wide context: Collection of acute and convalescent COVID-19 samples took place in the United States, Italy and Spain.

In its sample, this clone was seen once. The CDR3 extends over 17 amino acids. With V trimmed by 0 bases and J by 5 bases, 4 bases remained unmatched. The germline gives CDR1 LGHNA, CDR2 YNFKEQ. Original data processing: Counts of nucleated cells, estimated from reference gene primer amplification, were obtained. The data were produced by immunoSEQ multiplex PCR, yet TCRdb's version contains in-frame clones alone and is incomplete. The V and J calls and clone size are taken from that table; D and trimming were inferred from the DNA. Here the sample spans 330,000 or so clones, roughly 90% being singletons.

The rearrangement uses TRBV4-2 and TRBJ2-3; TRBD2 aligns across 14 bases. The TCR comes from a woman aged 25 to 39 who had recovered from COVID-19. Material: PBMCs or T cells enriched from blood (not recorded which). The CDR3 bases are TGTGCCAGCAGCCAAGAGACTAGCGGGGGGGCGGGAGATACGCAGTATTTT. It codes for CASSQETSGGAGDTQYF.